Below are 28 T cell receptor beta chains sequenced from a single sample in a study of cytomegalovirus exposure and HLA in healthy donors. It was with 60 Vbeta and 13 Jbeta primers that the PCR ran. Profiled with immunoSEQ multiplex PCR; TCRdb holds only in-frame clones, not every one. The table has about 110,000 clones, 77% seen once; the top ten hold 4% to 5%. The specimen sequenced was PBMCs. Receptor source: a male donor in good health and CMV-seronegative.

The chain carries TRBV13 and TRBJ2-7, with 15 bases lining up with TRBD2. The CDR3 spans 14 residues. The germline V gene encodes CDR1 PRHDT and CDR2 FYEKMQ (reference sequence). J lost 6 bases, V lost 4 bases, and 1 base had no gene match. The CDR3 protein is CASSSGLAGGEQYF. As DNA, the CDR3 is TGTGCCAGCAGCTCGGGACTAGCGGGAGGCGAGCAGTACTTC.

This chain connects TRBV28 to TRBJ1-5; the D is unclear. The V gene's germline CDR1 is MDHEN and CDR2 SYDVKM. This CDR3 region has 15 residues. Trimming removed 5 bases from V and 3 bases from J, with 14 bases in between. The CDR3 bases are TGTGCCAGCAGTGCCCCCCGCACAGTCAATCAGCCCCAGCATTTT. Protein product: CASSAPRTVNQPQHF.

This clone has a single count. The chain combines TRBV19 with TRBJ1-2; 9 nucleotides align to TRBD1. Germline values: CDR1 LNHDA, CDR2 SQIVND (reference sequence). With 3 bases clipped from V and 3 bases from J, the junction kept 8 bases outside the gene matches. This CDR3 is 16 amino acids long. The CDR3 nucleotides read TGTGCCAGTAGTATGGCCGGGACAGGGTCTTACTATGGCTACACCTTC. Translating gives CASSMAGTGSYYGYTF.

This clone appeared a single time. Here the CDR3 reads CASLGQIGGYTF. CDR3 DNA: TGTGCCAGCCTCGGACAGATCGGTGGCTACACCTTC. J is TRBJ1-2 and V is TRBV28, with a tentative D call TRBD1 (6 bases). This CDR3 region has 12 residues. Trimming took 8 bases from V and 7 from J, leaving 14 bases between them. Germline V gene data show CDR1 as MDHEN and CDR2 as SYDVKM.

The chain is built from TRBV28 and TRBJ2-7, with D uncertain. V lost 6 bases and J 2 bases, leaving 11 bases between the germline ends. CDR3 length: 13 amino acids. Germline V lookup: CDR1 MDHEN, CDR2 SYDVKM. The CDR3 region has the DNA TGTGCCAGCAGAAACAGAGTCGCCTACGAGCAGTACTTC. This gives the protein CASRNRVAYEQYF.

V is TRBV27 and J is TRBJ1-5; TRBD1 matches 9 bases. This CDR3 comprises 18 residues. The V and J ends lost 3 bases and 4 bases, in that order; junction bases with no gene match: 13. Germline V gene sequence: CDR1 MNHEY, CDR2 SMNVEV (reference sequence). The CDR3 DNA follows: TGTGCCAGCAGTTTGAAAGGGGTTGGGGACAGGGTAAATCAGCCCCAGCATTTT. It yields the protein CASSLKGVGDRVNQPQHF.

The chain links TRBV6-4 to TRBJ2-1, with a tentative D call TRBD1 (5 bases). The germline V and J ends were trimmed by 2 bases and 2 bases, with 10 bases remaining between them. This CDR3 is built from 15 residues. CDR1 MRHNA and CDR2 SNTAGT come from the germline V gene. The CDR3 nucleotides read TGTGCCAGCAGTGACGGTCAGGGCCCCTACAATGAGCAGTTCTTC. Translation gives CASSDGQGPYNEQFF.

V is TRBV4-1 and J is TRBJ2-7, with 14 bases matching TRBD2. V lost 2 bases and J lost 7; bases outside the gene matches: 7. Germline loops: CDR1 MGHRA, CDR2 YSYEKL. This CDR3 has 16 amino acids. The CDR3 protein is CASSQFGTSGSREQYF. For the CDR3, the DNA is TGCGCCAGCAGCCAATTCGGGACTAGCGGGAGTAGAGAGCAGTACTTC.

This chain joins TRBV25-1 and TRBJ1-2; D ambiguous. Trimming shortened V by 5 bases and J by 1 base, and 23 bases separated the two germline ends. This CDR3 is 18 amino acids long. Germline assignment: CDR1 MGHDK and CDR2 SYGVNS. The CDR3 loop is CASSPTRTVGMGNYGYTF. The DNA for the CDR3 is TGTGCCAGCAGTCCAACCCGTACAGTAGGAATGGGTAACTATGGCTACACCTTC.

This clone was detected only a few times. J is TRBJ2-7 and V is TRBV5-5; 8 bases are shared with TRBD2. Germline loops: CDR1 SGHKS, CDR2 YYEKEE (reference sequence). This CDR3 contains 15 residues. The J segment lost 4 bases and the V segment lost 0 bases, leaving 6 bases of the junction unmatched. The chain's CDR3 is CASSLAGGARYEQYF. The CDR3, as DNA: TGTGCCAGCAGCTTGGCCGGGGGGGCTAGGTACGAGCAGTACTTC.

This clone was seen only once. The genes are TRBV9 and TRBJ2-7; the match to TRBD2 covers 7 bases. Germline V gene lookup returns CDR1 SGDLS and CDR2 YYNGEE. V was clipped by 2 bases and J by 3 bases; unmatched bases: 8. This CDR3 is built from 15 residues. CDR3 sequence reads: CASSVGGVGSYEQYF. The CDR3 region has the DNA TGTGCCAGCAGCGTTGGGGGGGTAGGAAGCTACGAGCAGTACTTC.

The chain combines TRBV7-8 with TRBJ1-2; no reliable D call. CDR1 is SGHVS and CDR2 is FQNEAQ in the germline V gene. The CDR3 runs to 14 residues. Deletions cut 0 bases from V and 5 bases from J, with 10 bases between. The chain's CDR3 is CASSLATARYGYTF. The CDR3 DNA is TGTGCCAGCAGCTTAGCCACGGCTAGATATGGCTACACCTTC.

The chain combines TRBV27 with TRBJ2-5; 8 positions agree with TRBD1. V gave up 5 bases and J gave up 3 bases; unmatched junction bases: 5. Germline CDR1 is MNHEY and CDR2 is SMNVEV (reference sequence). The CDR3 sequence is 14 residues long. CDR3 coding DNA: TGTGCCAGCAGTACTAAGACAGGGGAAGAGACCCAGTACTTC. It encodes CASSTKTGEETQYF.

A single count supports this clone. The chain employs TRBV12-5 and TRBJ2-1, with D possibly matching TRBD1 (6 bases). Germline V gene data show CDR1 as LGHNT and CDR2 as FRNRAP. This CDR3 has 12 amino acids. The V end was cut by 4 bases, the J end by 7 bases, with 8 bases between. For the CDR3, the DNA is TGTGCTAGTGGTTCAAGGGGGAATGAGCAGTTCTTC. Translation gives CASGSRGNEQFF.

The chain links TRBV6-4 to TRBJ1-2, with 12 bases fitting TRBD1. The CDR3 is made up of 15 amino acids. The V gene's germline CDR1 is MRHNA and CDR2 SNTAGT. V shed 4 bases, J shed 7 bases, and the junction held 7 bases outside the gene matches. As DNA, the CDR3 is TGTGCCAGCAGTGCCGGGGACAGGGGGCTTTTTGGCTACACCTTC. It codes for CASSAGDRGLFGYTF.

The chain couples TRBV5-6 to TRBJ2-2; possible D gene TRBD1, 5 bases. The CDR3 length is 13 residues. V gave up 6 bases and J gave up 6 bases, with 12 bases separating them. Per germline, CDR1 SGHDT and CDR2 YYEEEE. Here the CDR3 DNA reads TGTGCCAGCAATTTGGGGCCAGCCGGGGAGCTGTTTTTT. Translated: CASNLGPAGELFF.

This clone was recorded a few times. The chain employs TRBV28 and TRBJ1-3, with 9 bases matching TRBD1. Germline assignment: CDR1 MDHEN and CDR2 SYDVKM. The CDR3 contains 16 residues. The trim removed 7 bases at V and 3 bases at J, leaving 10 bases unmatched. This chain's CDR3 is CASTPTGTGFGNTIYF. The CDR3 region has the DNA TGTGCCAGCACTCCCACCGGGACAGGGTTTGGAAACACCATATATTTT.

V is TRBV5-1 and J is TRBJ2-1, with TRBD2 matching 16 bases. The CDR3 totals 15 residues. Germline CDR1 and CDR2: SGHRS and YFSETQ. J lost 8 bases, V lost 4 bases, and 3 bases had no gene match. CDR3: CASSAGTSGRDEQFF. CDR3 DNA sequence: TGCGCCAGCAGCGCCGGGACTAGCGGGAGGGATGAGCAGTTCTTC. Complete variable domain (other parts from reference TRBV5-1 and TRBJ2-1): KAGVTQTPRYLIKTRGQQVTLSCSPISGHRSVSWYQQTPGQGLQFLFEYFSETQRNKGNFPGRFSGRQFSNSRSEMNVSTLELGDSALYLCASSAGTSGRDEQFFGPGTRLTVL.

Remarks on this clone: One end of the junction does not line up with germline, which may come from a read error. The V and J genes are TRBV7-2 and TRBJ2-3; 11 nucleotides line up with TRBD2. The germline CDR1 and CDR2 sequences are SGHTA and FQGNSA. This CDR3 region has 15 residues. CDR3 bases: TGTGCCAGCAGCGTAGCGGGAGGGCCTACAGATACGCAGTATTTT. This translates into CASSVAGGPTDTQYF. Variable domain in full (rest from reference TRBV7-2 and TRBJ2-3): GAGVSQSPSNKVTEKGKDVELRCDPISGHTALYWYRQSLGQGLEFLIYFQGNSAPDKSGLPSDRFSAERTGGSVSTLTIQRTQQEDSAVYLCASSVAGGPTDTQYFGPGTRLTVL.

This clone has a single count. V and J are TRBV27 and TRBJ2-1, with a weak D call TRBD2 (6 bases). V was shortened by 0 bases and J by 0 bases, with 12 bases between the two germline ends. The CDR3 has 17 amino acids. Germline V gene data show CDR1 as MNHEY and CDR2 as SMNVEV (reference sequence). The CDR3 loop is CASSLSGGTSSYNEQFF. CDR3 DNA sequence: TGTGCCAGCAGTTTATCTGGCGGGACCAGCTCCTACAATGAGCAGTTCTTC.

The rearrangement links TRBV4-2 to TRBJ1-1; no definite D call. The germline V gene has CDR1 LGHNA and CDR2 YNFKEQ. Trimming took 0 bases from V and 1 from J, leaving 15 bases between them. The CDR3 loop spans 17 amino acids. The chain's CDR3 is CASSQDIVGLSNTEAFF. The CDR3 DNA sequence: TGTGCCAGCAGCCAAGATATAGTCGGGTTATCGAACACTGAAGCTTTCTTT.

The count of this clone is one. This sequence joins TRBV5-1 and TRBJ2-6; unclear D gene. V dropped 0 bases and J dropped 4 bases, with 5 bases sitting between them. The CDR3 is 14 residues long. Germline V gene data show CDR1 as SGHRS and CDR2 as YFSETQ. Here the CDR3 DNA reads TGCGCCAGCAGCTTGGTCGTAGGGGCCAACGTCCTGACTTTC. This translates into CASSLVVGANVLTF.

The CDR3 here is CASSAGLAGGPSETQYF. The CDR3 DNA sequence: TGTGCCAGCAGCGCAGGACTAGCGGGAGGCCCCTCAGAGACCCAGTACTTC. V is TRBV11-1 and J is TRBJ2-5; TRBD2 aligns across 14 bases. The V gene end was trimmed by 5 bases and the J gene end by 4 bases; junction bases not matched to a gene: 9. Germline assignment: CDR1 SGHAT and CDR2 FQDESV (reference sequence). The CDR3 sequence is 17 residues long. Drawing the rest from reference TRBV11-1 and TRBJ2-5, the complete variable domain is EAEVAQSPRYKITEKSQAVAFWCDPISGHATLYWYRQILGQGPELLVQFQDESVVDDSQLPKDRFSAERLKGVDSTLKIQPAELGDSAMYLCASSAGLAGGPSETQYFGPGTRLLVL.

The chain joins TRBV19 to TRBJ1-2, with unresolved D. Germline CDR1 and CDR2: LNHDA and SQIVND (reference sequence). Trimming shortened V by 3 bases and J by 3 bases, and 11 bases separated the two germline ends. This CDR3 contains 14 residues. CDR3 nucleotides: TGTGCCAGTAGTATTTCTCAACTCGACTATGGCTACACCTTC. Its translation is CASSISQLDYGYTF.

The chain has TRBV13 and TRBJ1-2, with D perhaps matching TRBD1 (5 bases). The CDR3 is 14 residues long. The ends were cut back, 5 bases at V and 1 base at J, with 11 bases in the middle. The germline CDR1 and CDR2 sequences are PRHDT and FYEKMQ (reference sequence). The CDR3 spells CASSAAGVNYGYTF. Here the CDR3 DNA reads TGTGCCAGCAGCGCTGCGGGGGTTAACTATGGCTACACCTTC.

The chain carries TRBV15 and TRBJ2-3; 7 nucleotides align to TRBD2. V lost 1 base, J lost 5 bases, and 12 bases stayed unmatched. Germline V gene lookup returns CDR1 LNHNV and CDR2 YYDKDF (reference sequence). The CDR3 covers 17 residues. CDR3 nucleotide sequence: TGTGCCACCAGCAGAGGGGGTCGGGGGGTTGCAGTAGATACGCAGTATTTT. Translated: CATSRGGRGVAVDTQYF.

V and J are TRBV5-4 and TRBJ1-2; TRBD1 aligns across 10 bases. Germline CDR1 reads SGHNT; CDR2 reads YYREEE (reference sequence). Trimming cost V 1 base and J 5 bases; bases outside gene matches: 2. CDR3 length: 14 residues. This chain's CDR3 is CASSLTGQGYGYTF. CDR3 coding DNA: TGTGCCAGCAGCTTGACGGGACAGGGGTATGGCTACACCTTC. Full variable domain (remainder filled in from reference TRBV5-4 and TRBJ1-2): ETGVTQSPTHLIKTRGQQVTLRCSSQSGHNTVSWYQQALGQGPQFIFQYYREEENGRGNFPPRFSGLQFPNYSSELNVNALELDDSALYLCASSLTGQGYGYTFGSGTRLTVV.

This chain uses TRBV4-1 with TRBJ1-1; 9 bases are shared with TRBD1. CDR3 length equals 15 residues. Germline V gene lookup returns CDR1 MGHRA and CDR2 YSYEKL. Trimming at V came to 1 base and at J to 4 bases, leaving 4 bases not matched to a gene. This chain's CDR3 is CASSQAGTGTTEAFF. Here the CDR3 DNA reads TGCGCCAGCAGCCAAGCCGGGACAGGGACCACTGAAGCTTTCTTT.